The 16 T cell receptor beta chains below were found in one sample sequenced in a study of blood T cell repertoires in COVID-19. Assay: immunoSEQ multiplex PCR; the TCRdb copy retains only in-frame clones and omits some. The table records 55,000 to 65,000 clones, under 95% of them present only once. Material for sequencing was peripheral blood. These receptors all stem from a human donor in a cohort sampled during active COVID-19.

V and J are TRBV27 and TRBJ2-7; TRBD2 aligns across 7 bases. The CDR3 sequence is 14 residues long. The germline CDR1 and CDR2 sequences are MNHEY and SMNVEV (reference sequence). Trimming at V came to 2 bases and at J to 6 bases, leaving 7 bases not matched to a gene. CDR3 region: CASSLTGGSSEQYF. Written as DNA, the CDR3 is TGTGCCAGCAGTTTAACGGGAGGATCGTCCGAGCAGTACTTC.

The CDR3 is CASSSRSDRVTEAFF. In DNA, the CDR3 is TGTGCCAGTAGTTCGAGATCCGACAGGGTCACTGAAGCTTTCTTT. The gene calls are TRBV19 and TRBJ1-1, with TRBD1 identical over 7 bases. Germline V gives CDR1 LNHDA, CDR2 SQIVND (reference sequence). This CDR3 has 15 residues. Trimming at V came to 5 bases and at J to 4 bases, leaving 10 bases not matched to a gene.

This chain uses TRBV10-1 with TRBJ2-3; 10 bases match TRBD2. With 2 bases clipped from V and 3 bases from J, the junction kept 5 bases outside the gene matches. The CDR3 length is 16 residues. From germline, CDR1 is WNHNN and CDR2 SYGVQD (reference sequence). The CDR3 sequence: CASSEVLAGATDTQYF. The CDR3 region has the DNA TGCGCCAGCAGTGAGGTCCTAGCGGGAGCTACAGATACGCAGTATTTT.

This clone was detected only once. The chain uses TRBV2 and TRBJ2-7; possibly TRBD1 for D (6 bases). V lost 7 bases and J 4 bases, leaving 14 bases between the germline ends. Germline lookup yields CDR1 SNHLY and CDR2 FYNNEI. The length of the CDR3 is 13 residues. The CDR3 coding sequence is TGTGCCAGCAACCAATTAAGGGGGTACGAGCAGTACTTC. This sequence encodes CASNQLRGYEQYF.

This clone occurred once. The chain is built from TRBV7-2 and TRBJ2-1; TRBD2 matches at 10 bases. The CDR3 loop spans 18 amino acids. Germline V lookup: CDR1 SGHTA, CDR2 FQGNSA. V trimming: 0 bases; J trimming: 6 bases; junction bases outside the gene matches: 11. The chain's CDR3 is CASSLAESGRAEGNEQFF. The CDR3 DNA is TGTGCCAGCAGCTTAGCGGAGAGCGGGAGGGCCGAGGGCAATGAGCAGTTCTTC.

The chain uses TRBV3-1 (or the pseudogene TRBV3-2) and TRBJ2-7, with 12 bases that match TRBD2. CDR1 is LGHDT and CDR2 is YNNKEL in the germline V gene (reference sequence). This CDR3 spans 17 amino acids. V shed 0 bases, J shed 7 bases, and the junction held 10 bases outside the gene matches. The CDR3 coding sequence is TGTGCCAGCAGCCAAGATCTCCGGCTAGCGGGAGGGGGGGAGCAGTACTTC. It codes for CASSQDLRLAGGGEQYF.

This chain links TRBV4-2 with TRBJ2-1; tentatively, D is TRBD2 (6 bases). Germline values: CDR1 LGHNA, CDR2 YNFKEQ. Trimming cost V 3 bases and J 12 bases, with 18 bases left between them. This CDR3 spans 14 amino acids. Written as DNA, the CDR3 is TGTGCCAGCAGCCAGGACTTGAGGGAGCGGGCGCAGTTCTTC. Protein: CASSQDLRERAQFF.

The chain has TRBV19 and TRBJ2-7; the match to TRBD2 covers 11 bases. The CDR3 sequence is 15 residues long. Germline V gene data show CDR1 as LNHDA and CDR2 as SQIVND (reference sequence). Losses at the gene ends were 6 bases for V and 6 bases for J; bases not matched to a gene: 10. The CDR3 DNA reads TGTGCCAGTAGCTTACTAGCGGGAGTAAATGGCGAGCAGTACTTC. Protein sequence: CASSLLAGVNGEQYF.

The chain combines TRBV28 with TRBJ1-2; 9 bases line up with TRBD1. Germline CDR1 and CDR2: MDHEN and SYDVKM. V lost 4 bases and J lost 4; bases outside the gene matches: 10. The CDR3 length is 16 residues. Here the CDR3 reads CASSSSPGQGTYGYTF. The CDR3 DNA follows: TGTGCCAGCAGTTCAAGCCCGGGACAGGGCACCTATGGCTACACCTTC.

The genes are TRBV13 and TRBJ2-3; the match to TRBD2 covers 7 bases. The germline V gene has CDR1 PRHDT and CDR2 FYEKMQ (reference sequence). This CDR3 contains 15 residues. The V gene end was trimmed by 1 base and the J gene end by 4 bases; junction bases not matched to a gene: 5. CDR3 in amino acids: CASSLARAGSDTQYF. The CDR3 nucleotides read TGTGCCAGCAGCTTAGCGCGAGCGGGATCAGATACGCAGTATTTT.

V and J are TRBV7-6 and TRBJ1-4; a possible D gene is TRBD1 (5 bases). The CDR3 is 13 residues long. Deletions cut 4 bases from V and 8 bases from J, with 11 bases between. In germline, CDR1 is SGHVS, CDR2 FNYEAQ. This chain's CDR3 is CASSSRGREKLFF. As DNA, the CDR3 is TGTGCCAGCAGCTCAAGGGGTAGGGAAAAACTGTTTTTT.

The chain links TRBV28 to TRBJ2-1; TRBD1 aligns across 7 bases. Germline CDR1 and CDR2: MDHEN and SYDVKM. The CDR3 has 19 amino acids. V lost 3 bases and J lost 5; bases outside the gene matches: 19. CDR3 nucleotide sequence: TGTGCCAGCAGTTTGTCAGCCGGTCTAGGGGGCCTCTACGACAATGAGCAGTTCTTC. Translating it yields CASSLSAGLGGLYDNEQFF.

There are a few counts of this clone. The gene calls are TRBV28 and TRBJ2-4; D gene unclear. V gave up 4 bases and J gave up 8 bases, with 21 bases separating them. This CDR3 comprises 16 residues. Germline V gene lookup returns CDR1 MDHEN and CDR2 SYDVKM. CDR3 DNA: TGTGCCAGCAGTTCCTATTCCCTGACTGGCTCAGACATTCAGTACTTC. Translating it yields CASSSYSLTGSDIQYF.

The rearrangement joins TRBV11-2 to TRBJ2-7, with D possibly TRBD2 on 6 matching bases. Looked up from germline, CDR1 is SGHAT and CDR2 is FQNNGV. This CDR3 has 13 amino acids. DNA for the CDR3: TGTGCCAGCAGCTTAGATAGAACTAGCAGCCCGCAGGTC. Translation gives CASSLDRTSSPQV.

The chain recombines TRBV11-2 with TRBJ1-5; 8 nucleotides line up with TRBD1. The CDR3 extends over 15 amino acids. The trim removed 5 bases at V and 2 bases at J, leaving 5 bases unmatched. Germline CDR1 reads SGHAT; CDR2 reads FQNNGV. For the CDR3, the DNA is TGTGCCAGCAGCGCGACAGGGGTCGGCAATCAGCCCCAGCATTTT. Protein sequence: CASSATGVGNQPQHF.

CDR3 in DNA: TGTGCCAGCAGCTACGGGTCCGCCCAGTTCGGGGAGCTGTTTTTT. Amino acids: CASSYGSAQFGELFF. V usage is TRBV7-8 and J usage is TRBJ2-2; D is ambiguous. This CDR3 has 15 amino acids. V was trimmed by 4 bases and J by 7 bases, leaving 16 bases between them. CDR1 and CDR2 from the germline V gene are SGHVS and FQNEAQ.